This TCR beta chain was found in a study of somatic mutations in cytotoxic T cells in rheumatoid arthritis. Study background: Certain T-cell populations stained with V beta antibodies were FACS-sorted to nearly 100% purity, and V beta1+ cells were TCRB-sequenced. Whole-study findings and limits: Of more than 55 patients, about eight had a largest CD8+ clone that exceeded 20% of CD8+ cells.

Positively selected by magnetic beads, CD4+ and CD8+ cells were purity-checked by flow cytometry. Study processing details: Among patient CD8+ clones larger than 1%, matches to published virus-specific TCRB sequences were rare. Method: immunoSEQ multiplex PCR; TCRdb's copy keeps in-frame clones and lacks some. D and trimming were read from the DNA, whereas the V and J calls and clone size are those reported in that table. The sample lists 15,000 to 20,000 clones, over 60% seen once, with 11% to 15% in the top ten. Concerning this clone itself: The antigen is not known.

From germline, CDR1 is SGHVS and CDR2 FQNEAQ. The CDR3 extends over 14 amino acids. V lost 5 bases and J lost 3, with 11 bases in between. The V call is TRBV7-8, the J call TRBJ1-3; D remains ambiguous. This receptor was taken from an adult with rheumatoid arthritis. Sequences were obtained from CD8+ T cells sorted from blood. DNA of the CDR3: TGTGCCAGCAGCAGATCGGGGTTTGGAAACACCATATATTTT. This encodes CASSRSGFGNTIYF.